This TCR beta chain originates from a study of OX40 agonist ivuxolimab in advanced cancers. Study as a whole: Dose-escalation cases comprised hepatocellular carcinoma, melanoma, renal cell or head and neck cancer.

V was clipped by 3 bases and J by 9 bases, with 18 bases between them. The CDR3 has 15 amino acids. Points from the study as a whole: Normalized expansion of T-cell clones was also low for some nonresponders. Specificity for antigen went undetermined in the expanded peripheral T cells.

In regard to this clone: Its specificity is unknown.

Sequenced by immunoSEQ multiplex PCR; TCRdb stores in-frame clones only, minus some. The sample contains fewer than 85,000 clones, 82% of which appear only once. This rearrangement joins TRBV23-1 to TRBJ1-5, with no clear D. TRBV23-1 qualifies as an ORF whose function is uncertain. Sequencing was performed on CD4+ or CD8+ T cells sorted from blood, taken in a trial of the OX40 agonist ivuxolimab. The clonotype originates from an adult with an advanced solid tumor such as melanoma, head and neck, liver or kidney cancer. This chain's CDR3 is CASSHLGIPGRPQHF. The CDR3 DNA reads TGCGCCAGCAGTCATCTAGGGATTCCTGGACGGCCCCAGCATTTT.